The 25 T cell receptor beta chains below all came from one sample that was sequenced in a study of breast tumors, draining lymph nodes, adjacent tissues. MiXCR, applied by TCRdb to the multiplex PCR reads, yields one record per CDR3 protein. The repertoire holds some 97,000 distinct CDR3 sequences, with 21% as singletons. The lymph nodes were axillary draining lymph nodes from breast cancer patients. Sequences were obtained from axillary lymph node tissue. All receptors derive from a female donor with breast cancer. Some clones in this sample may be carry-over from other donors' samples.

This clonotype was found many times. J is TRBJ2-7 and V is TRBV19, with a possible D match to TRBD1 (6 bases). There are 14 residues in the CDR3. V shed 5 bases and J shed 5 bases, with 16 bases lying between them. Germline CDR1 LNHDA, CDR2 SQIVND (reference sequence). The CDR3 bases are TGTGCCAGTAGTCAGCAGGGGAGAGGGAACGAGCAGTACTTC. Encoded protein: CASSQQGRGNEQYF.

The sample holds a few counts of this clonotype. The CDR3 DNA follows: TGTGCCAGCTCACCAAGCGTACAAGAGACCCAGTACTTC. It codes for CASSPSVQETQYF. The chain uses TRBV18 and TRBJ2-5; unclear D gene. The CDR3 has 13 amino acids. V lost 2 bases and J 2 bases, leaving 6 bases between the germline ends. From germline, CDR1 is KGHSH and CDR2 LQKENI.

In its sample, this clonotype ranks as medium-sized. The chain has TRBV12-3 or TRBV12-4 and TRBJ1-6; TRBD1 agrees at 10 bases. With 5 bases clipped from V and 14 bases from J, the junction kept 3 bases outside the gene matches. The CDR3 spans 12 residues. CDR3 sequence (DNA): TGTGCCAGCAGTCCCGGGACAGGGGCCCTCCACTTT. It translates to CASSPGTGALHF.

This clonotype was seen ten or more times. The chain is built from TRBV5-4 and TRBJ2-3; no clear D. CDR3 length: 15 amino acids. Looked up from germline, CDR1 is SGHNT and CDR2 is YYREEE (reference sequence). V was trimmed by 4 bases and J by 1 base, leaving 13 bases between them. The CDR3 coding sequence is TGTGCCAGCAGCCCCCTGGGTTACGGCACAGATACGCAGTATTTT. It codes for CASSPLGYGTDTQYF. Supplemented by reference TRBV5-4 and TRBJ2-3, the full variable domain reads ETGVTQSPTHLIKTRGQQVTLRCSSQSGHNTVSWYQQALGQGPQFIFQYYREEENGRGNFPPRFSGLQFPNYSSELNVNALELDDSALYLCASSPLGYGTDTQYFGPGTRLTVL.

This clonotype occurred many times. V usage is TRBV20-1 and J usage is TRBJ1-2, with D tentatively TRBD1 (5 bases). The CDR3 spans 11 residues. V lost 4 bases to trimming and J lost 4 bases, with 7 bases between them. From germline, CDR1 is DFQATT and CDR2 SNEGSKA (reference sequence). The CDR3 here is CSATDSYGYTF. The CDR3 nucleotides read TGCAGTGCTACCGACAGCTATGGCTACACCTTC.

There are many counts of this clonotype. The chain recombines TRBV11-2 with TRBJ2-1; 8 positions agree with TRBD2. The CDR3 is 16 amino acids. Germline V gives CDR1 SGHAT, CDR2 FQNNGV. V lost 2 bases and J lost 7; bases outside the gene matches: 10. The CDR3 DNA follows: TGTGCCAGCAGCTTATTGTCCCCGGGAGGGAGAAATGAGCAGTTCTTC. Amino acids: CASSLLSPGGRNEQFF.

The rearrangement links TRBV28 to TRBJ1-2; D is uncertain. The germline gives CDR1 MDHEN, CDR2 SYDVKM. The V end was cut by 6 bases, the J end by 5 bases, with 10 bases between. The CDR3 sequence is 12 residues long. The CDR3 nucleotides read TGTGCCAGCAGCCCGGACGTTTATGGCTACACCTTC. The encoded protein is CASSPDVYGYTF.

This clonotype occurred many times. This chain joins TRBV15 and TRBJ2-3, with a possible D match to TRBD1 (6 bases). V lost 0 bases and J lost 14, with 15 bases in between. Per the germline V gene, CDR1 is LNHNV and CDR2 is YYDKDF (reference sequence). CDR3 size: 13 residues. The CDR3 loop is CATSRDLGGFRYF. The CDR3 DNA is TGTGCCACCAGCAGAGATTTAGGGGGTTTTAGGTATTTT.

This clonotype was recorded a few times. This rearrangement joins TRBV27 to TRBJ1-5; D is ambiguous. V lost 3 bases and J 3 bases, leaving 6 bases between the germline ends. Germline V gene data show CDR1 as MNHEY and CDR2 as SMNVEV (reference sequence). The CDR3 loop spans 13 amino acids. As DNA, the CDR3 is TGTGCCAGCAGTTTTGAGGTCAATCAGCCCCAGCATTTT. It encodes CASSFEVNQPQHF.

On this clonotype itself: A junction end diverges from the germline sequence, so it may reflect a read error. The gene calls are TRBV12-3 or TRBV12-4 and TRBJ1-5; D is possibly TRBD1 (6 bases). CDR3 length equals 18 residues. The CDR3 sequence is CAISFEAGLGGGEEPQHF. CDR3 nucleotides: TGTGCCATCAGTTTCGAAGCTGGGTTAGGGGGAGGAGAAGAGCCCCAGCATTTT.

The chain is built from TRBV12-3 or TRBV12-4 and TRBJ2-2; D remains unclear. Between the trimmed V and J ends, which lost 3 bases and 0 bases, there was a span of 5 bases. This CDR3 comprises 14 residues. The chain's CDR3 is CASSFAANTGELFF. The CDR3 DNA reads TGTGCCAGCAGTTTTGCGGCGAACACCGGGGAGCTGTTTTTT.

This clonotype was observed at least ten times. V and J are TRBV20-1 and TRBJ2-7, with TRBD2 matching 13 bases. The CDR3 is 16 residues long. Germline V CDR1 and CDR2: DFQATT, SNEGSKA (reference sequence). The trim removed 6 bases at V and 4 bases at J, leaving 12 bases unmatched. CDR3 sequence: CSATGLAGRPFYEQYF. The CDR3 coding sequence is TGCAGTGCGACGGGACTAGCGGGGCGGCCGTTTTACGAGCAGTACTTC.

In this sample, this clonotype turned up many times. The V gene is TRBV6-7, the J gene TRBJ2-7; 10 bases map to TRBD2. TRBV6-7 carries the ORF label, with uncertain function. V was clipped by 0 bases and J by 3 bases; unmatched bases: 5. CDR3 length: 16 amino acids. Here the CDR3 DNA reads TGTGCCAGCAGTTACTCGTCTAGCGGGGGAATCTACGAGCAGTACTTC. Translating it yields CASSYSSSGGIYEQYF.

This clonotype was found many times. The rearrangement links TRBV7-3 to TRBJ2-5, with TRBD1 identical over 10 bases. V trimming: 1 base; J trimming: 2 bases; junction bases outside the gene matches: 7. CDR1 and CDR2 from the germline V gene are SGHTA and FQGTGA. The CDR3 covers 17 residues. CDR3 sequence: CASSLRARGQGQETQYF. The CDR3 DNA is TGTGCCAGCAGCTTAAGGGCGCGGGGACAGGGGCAAGAGACCCAGTACTTC.

The rearrangement links TRBV11-2 to TRBJ2-3; 10 bases align to TRBD2. The V gene's germline CDR1 is SGHAT and CDR2 FQNNGV. V dropped 0 bases and J dropped 2; count of bases not matched to a gene: 8. The CDR3 spans 18 residues. In DNA, the CDR3 is TGTGCCAGCAGCTTAGATCCTAGCGGGAGTATAAACACAGATACGCAGTATTTT. Protein product: CASSLDPSGSINTDTQYF.

The chain is built from TRBV11-2 and TRBJ2-2; D possibly uses TRBD1 or TRBD2 (5 bases each). The germline gives CDR1 SGHAT, CDR2 FQNNGV. CDR3 size: 17 residues. Trimming removed 5 bases from V and 1 base from J, with 17 bases in between. Written as DNA, the CDR3 is TGTGCCAGCAGCCCCTCTTCCGGGACCGAGAACACCGGGGAGCTGTTTTTT. Its protein is CASSPSSGTENTGELFF.

As regards this clonotype: A much larger clone is a single base away; this may be a read error. The chain recombines TRBV4-1 with TRBJ2-5; D not certain. The V gene's germline CDR1 is MGHRA and CDR2 YSYEKL. The CDR3 contains 13 residues. The CDR3 reads CASGQNGFETQYF. In DNA form, the CDR3 reads TGCGCCAGCGGCCAGAACGGATTCGAGACCCAGTACTTC.

In this sample, this clonotype turned up once. A much bigger clone sits one base away, suggesting this may be a read error. Here the CDR3 reads CAGSTGPSFYEQYF. In DNA, the CDR3 is TGTGCCGGTTCGACAGGACCTAGCTTCTACGAGCAGTACTTC. V gene TRBV2 combines with J gene TRBJ2-7, with a possible D match to TRBD1 (6 bases). Germline CDR1 SNHLY, CDR2 FYNNEI. The CDR3 is made up of 14 amino acids. With 11 bases removed from V and 3 bases from J, the gap between germline ends came to 20 bases.

Worth noting for this clonotype: Given a much more abundant clone one base away, this may be a read error. This chain connects TRBV3-1 to TRBJ1-2; a weak D match, TRBD1 (5 bases). Germline V gene lookup returns CDR1 LGHDT and CDR2 YNNKEL (reference sequence). CDR3 length equals 13 residues. The CDR3, as DNA: TGTGCCGGCAGCCAAGGAGGGGACTATGGCTACACCTTC. It translates to CAGSQGGDYGYTF.

V is TRBV5-4 and J is TRBJ2-2; D possibly matches TRBD1 or TRBD2 (7 bases each). Germline V lookup: CDR1 SGHNT, CDR2 YYREEE (reference sequence). Trimming pared 3 bases from V and 5 bases from J, leaving 17 bases between. CDR3 length: 16 amino acids. DNA for the CDR3: TGTGCCAGCAGCTCCCGGCGGCAGGGGGGGACCGGGGAGCTGTTTTTT. Its protein is CASSSRRQGGTGELFF.

This clonotype turned up a few times. The rearrangement links TRBV12-3 or TRBV12-4 to TRBJ2-1; 10 bases are shared with TRBD1. The V segment lost 4 bases and the J segment 9 bases; nucleotides outside the gene matches: 6. The CDR3 is made up of 14 amino acids. CDR3 amino acids: CASSWGTGAGEQFF. CDR3 nucleotide sequence: TGTGCCAGCAGTTGGGGGACAGGGGCGGGTGAGCAGTTCTTC.

This clonotype was seen only a few times. This sequence joins TRBV27 and TRBJ2-7; tentatively, D is TRBD2 (6 bases). CDR3 length: 17 residues. Between the trimmed V and J ends, which lost 5 bases and 3 bases, there was a span of 23 bases. Germline V CDR1 and CDR2: MNHEY, SMNVEV (reference sequence). CDR3: CASSASGTPKRDYEQYF. The CDR3 DNA follows: TGTGCCAGCAGTGCCTCCGGGACTCCAAAACGTGACTACGAGCAGTACTTC.

This clonotype was picked up many times. The rearrangement links TRBV10-3 to TRBJ2-3; 9 positions match TRBD2. The germline gives CDR1 ENHRY, CDR2 SYGVKD. J was trimmed by 3 bases and V by 10 bases; bases with no gene match: 8. This CDR3 has 14 residues. CDR3 amino acids: CATIAGEGTDTQYF. In DNA, the CDR3 is TGTGCCACCATAGCGGGAGAGGGGACAGATACGCAGTATTTT.

V gene TRBV5-1 combines with J gene TRBJ2-6; D gene uncertain. The ends were cut back, 2 bases at V and 0 bases at J, with 12 bases in the middle. The germline V gene has CDR1 SGHRS and CDR2 YFSETQ. This CDR3 contains 17 residues. CDR3 amino acids: CASSFSSSDSGANVLTF. The CDR3 DNA is TGCGCCAGCAGCTTCAGTAGTTCGGACTCTGGGGCCAACGTCCTGACTTTC. Full variable domain (remainder filled in from reference TRBV5-1 and TRBJ2-6): KAGVTQTPRYLIKTRGQQVTLSCSPISGHRSVSWYQQTPGQGLQFLFEYFSETQRNKGNFPGRFSGRQFSNSRSEMNVSTLELGDSALYLCASSFSSSDSGANVLTFGAGSRLTVL.

Regarding this clonotype: This may come from a read error, since a much larger clone is one base off. This rearrangement joins TRBV30 to TRBJ2-5; D gene ambiguous. The CDR3 is made up of 14 amino acids. Germline lookup yields CDR1 GTSNPN and CDR2 SVGIG (reference sequence). CDR3 in amino acids: CAWSRVRSEETQHF. The CDR3 nucleotides are TGTGCCTGGAGCCGGGTCCGTTCAGAAGAGACCCAGCACTTC. The variable domain in full, with the rest retrieved from reference TRBV30 and TRBJ2-5, is SQTIHQWPATLVQPVGSPLSLECTVEGTSNPNLYWYRQAAGRGLQLLFYSVGIGQISSEVPQNLSASRPQDRQFILSSKKLLLSDSGFYLCAWSRVRSEETQHFGPGTRLLVL.